The 10 T cell receptor beta chains listed next were all sequenced from one sample in a study of blood T cell repertoires in COVID-19. Some clones are missing from TCRdb's copy, which holds only in-frame ones; the method was immunoSEQ multiplex PCR. The sample gives under 250,000 clones, about 80% of which show up once; about 9.6% is in the top ten. Sequenced sample: peripheral blood. The receptors were sampled from a man at least 80 years old with acute or convalescent COVID-19.

The chain has TRBV28 and TRBJ2-7; 7 bases fit TRBD1. Germline loops: CDR1 MDHEN, CDR2 SYDVKM. The CDR3 has 13 residues. With 3 bases clipped from V and 6 bases from J, the junction kept 5 bases outside the gene matches. The CDR3 region has the DNA TGTGCCAGCAGTTTTGGGACAGCGGTCGAGCAGTACTTC. Its protein is CASSFGTAVEQYF.

The chain uses TRBV6-1 and TRBJ2-7; 7 nucleotides align to TRBD1. With 2 bases clipped from V and 6 bases from J, the junction kept 13 bases outside the gene matches. The CDR3 loop spans 16 amino acids. From germline, CDR1 is MNHNS and CDR2 SASEGT. CDR3 sequence: CASSERGSGGQGEQYF. CDR3 DNA: TGTGCCAGCAGTGAAAGGGGTTCAGGGGGACAAGGCGAGCAGTACTTC.

The chain couples TRBV9 to TRBJ2-2; 8 bases are a match to TRBD1. This CDR3 is built from 14 residues. The trim removed 1 base at V and 6 bases at J, leaving 2 bases unmatched. Germline CDR1 reads SGDLS; CDR2 reads YYNGEE. CDR3 protein: CASSVKQGAGELFF. The CDR3 bases are TGTGCCAGCAGCGTAAAACAGGGGGCCGGGGAGCTGTTTTTT.

This clone was seen once. V usage is TRBV18 and J usage is TRBJ2-1; D possibly corresponds to TRBD2 (6 bases). V was pared by 6 bases and J by 7 bases, with 22 bases between. The germline CDR1 and CDR2 sequences are KGHSH and LQKENI. The CDR3 runs to 16 residues. CDR3 sequence: CASSQNAGAAGNEQFF. As DNA, the CDR3 is TGTGCCAGCTCCCAAAACGCTGGGGCCGCGGGGAATGAGCAGTTCTTC.

V usage is TRBV5-1 and J usage is TRBJ2-7, with D maybe TRBD1 (7 bases). The CDR3 length is 13 residues. V was shortened by 7 bases and J by 4 bases, with 15 bases between the two germline ends. Germline V gives CDR1 SGHRS, CDR2 YFSETQ. The CDR3 DNA reads as TGCGCCAGCGGCCCGACAGGGACTTACGAGCAGTACTTC. Its translation is CASGPTGTYEQYF.

This chain joins TRBV6-5 and TRBJ1-1; D call uncertain. Germline CDR1 is MNHEY and CDR2 is SVGAGI. Trimming pared 2 bases from V and 4 bases from J, leaving 5 bases between. The CDR3 loop spans 12 amino acids. This CDR3 is CASSYGSTEAFF. The CDR3 DNA sequence: TGTGCCAGCAGTTACGGGAGCACTGAAGCTTTCTTT.

The chain uses TRBV5-6 and TRBJ1-2, with 8 positions matching TRBD1. Germline V CDR1 and CDR2: SGHDT, YYEEEE. CDR3 length: 13 residues. The V segment lost 4 bases and the J segment 8 bases; nucleotides outside the gene matches: 7. The CDR3 loop reads CASSQQGGQGYTF. In nucleotides, the CDR3 is TGTGCCAGCAGCCAACAGGGGGGACAGGGCTACACCTTC.

The chain is built from TRBV18 and TRBJ2-5; 9 nucleotides line up with TRBD1. CDR3 length: 16 amino acids. CDR1 is KGHSH and CDR2 is LQKENI in the germline V gene. V was pared by 6 bases and J by 2 bases, with 10 bases of the junction left unmatched. Here the CDR3 reads CASSSKGQGTQETQYF. The CDR3 DNA reads TGTGCCAGCTCTTCGAAGGGACAGGGAACACAAGAGACCCAGTACTTC.

The CDR3 coding sequence is TGTGCCAGCAGCCAAGGGGCGCAGACCGGGGAGCTGTTTTTT. This translates into CASSQGAQTGELFF. This chain uses TRBV7-3 with TRBJ2-2; perhaps TRBD1 as D (5 bases). There are 14 residues in the CDR3. Germline V lookup: CDR1 SGHTA, CDR2 FQGTGA. With 5 bases removed from V and 5 bases from J, the gap between germline ends came to 12 bases.

The CDR3 region is CASSHSGERLRTEAFF. CDR3 sequence (DNA): TGTGCCAGCAGCCATTCCGGGGAGCGGCTTCGAACTGAAGCTTTCTTT. The J gene is TRBJ1-1, the V gene TRBV7-9; D gene ambiguous. The CDR3 sequence is 16 residues long. From germline, CDR1 is SEHNR and CDR2 FQNEAQ (reference sequence). Trimming removed 5 bases from V and 5 bases from J, with 21 bases in between.